A single TCR beta chain is shown here with its context. Sequencing was performed with immunoSEQ multiplex PCR; in TCRdb, only in-frame clones are kept and a portion is missing. The sample carries about 220,000 clones, roughly 83% recorded once. This specimen comes from a study of blood T cell repertoires in COVID-19. Study-level background: Donors in the United States, Italy and Spain gave samples during acute or convalescent COVID-19. T cells, B-cell-depleted T cells, or PBMCs provided the cDNA or gDNA that served as material.

This CDR3 contains 14 residues. V was shortened by 7 bases and J by 1 base, with 13 bases between the two germline ends. Germline V lookup: CDR1 KGHSH, CDR2 LQKENI. Participants spanned ages about 18 to 100 years and resided in about two dozen US areas. Cohort placement rested on clinical history that participants reported themselves. This receptor was taken from a middle-aged woman with acute COVID-19. J is TRBJ1-1 and V is TRBV18; D may be TRBD1 (5 bases). Material for sequencing was PBMCs or T cells enriched from blood (not recorded which). The CDR3 sequence: CASFRRGRNTEAFF. The DNA for the CDR3 is TGTGCCAGCTTCCGGAGGGGTAGGAACACTGAAGCTTTCTTT.